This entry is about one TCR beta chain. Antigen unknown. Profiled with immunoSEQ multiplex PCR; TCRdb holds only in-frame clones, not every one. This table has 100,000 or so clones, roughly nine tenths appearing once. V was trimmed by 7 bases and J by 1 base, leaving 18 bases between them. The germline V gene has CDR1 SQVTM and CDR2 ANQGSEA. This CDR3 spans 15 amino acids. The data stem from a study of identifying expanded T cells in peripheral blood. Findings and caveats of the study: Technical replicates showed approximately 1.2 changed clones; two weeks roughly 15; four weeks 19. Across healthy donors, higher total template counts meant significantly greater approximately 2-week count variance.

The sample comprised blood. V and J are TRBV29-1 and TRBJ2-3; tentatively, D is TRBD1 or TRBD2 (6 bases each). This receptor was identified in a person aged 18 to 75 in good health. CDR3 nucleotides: TGCAGCGCCGGAGGGGGGACCGTCGGCACAGATACGCAGTATTTT. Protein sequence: CSAGGGTVGTDTQYF.